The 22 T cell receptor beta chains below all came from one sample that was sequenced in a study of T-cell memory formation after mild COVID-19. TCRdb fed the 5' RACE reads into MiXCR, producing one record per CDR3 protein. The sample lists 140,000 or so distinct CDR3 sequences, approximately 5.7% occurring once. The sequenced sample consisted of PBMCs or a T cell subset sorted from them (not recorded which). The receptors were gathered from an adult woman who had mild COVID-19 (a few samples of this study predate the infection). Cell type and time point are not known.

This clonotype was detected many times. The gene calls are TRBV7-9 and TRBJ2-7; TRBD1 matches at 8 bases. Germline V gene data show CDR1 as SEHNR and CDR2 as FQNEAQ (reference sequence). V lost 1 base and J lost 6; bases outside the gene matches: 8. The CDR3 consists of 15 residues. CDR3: CASSLGSQGTGEQYF. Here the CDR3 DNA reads TGTGCCAGCAGCTTAGGCTCTCAGGGGACAGGCGAGCAGTACTTC.

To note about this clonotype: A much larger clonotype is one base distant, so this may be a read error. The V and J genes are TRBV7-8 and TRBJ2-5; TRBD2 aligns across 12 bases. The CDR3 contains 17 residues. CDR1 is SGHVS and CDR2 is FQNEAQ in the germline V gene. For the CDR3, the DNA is TGTGCCAGCACCTTACGACTAGCGGGAGTTCTATGGGAGACCCAGTACTTC. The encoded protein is CASTLRLAGVLWETQYF.

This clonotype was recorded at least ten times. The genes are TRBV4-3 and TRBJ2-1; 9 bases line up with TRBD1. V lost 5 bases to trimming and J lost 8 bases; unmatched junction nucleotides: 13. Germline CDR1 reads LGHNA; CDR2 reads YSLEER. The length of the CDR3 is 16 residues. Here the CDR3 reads CASSITGGPSVDEQFF. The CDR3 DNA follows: TGCGCCAGCAGCATTACAGGGGGCCCCTCTGTCGATGAGCAGTTCTTC.

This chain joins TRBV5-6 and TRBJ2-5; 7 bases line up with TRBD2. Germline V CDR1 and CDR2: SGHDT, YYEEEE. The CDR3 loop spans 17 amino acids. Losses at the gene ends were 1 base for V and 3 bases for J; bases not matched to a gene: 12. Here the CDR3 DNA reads TGTGCCAGCAGCTTGACCGAACTAGCGATCGGGAAAGAGACCCAGTACTTC. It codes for CASSLTELAIGKETQYF. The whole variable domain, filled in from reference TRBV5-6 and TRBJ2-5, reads DAGVTQSPTHLIKTRGQQVTLRCSPKSGHDTVSWYQQALGQGPQFIFQYYEEEERQRGNFPDRFSGHQFPNYSSELNVNALLLGDSALYLCASSLTELAIGKETQYFGPGTRLLVL.

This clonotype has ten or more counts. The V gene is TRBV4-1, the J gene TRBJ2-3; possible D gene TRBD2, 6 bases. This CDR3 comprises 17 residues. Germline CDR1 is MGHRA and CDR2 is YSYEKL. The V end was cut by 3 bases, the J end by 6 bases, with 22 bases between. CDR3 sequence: CASSHYGTPQPVDTQYF. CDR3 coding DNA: TGCGCCAGCAGCCACTACGGGACTCCTCAACCGGTGGATACGCAGTATTTT.

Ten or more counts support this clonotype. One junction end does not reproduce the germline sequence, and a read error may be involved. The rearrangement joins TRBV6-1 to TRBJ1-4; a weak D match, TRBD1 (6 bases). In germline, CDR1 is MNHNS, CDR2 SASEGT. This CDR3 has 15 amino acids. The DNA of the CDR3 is TGTGCCAGCAGTGAAGCCGGGGGCTCGGGACTACCGATCGCTTTT. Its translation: CASSEAGGSGLPIAF.

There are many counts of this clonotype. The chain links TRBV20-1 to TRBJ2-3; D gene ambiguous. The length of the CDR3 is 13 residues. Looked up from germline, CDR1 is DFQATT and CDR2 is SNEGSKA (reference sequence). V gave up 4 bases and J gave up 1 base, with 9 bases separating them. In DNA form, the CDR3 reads TGCAGTGCTAAAACGCCGGGCACAGATACGCAGTATTTT. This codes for CSAKTPGTDTQYF.

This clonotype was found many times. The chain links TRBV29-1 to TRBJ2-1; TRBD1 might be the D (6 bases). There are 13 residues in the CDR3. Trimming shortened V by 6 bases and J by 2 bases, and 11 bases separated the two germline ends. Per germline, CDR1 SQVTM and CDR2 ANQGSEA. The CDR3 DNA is TGCAGCGTCCCGGGACACACCTACAATGAGCAGTTCTTC. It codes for CSVPGHTYNEQFF.

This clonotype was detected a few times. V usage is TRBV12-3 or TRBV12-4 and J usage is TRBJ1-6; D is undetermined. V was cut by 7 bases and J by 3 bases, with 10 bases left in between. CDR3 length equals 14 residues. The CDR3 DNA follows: TGTGCCAGCACTTTCTACCTCTATAATTCACCCCTCCACTTT. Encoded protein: CASTFYLYNSPLHF.

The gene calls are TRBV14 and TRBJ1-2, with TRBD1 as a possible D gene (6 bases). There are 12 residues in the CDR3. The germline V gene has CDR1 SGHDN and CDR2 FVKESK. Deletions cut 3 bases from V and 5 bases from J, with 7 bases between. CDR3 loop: CASSQRGYGYTF. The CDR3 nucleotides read TGTGCCAGCAGCCAGAGGGGGTATGGCTACACCTTC.

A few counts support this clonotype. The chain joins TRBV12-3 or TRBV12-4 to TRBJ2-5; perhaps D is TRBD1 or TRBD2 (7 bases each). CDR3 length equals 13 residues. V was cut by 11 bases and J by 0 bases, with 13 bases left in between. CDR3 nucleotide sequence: TGTGCCTCCCAGGGGGGGTACCAAGAGACCCAGTACTTC. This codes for CASQGGYQETQYF.

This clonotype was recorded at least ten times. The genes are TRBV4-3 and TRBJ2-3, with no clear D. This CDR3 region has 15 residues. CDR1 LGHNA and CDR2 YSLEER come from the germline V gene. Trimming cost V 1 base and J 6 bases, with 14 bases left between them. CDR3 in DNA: TGCGCCAGCAGCCAAGGTTCAGCCCCTTTTGATACGCAGTATTTT. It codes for CASSQGSAPFDTQYF.

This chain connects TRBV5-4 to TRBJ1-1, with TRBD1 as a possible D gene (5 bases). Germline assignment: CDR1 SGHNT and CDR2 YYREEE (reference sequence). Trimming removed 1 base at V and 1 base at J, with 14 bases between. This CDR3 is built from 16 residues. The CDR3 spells CASSLRQGGGNTEAFF. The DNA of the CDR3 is TGTGCCAGCAGCTTGCGTCAGGGCGGTGGGAACACTGAAGCTTTCTTT.

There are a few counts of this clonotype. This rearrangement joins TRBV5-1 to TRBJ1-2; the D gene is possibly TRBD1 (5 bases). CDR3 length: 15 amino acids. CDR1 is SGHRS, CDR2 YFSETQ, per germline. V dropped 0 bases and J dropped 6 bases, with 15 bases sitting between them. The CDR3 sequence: CASSLGGREIDGYTF. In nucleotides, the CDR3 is TGCGCCAGCAGCTTGGGAGGCAGGGAAATAGATGGCTACACCTTC.

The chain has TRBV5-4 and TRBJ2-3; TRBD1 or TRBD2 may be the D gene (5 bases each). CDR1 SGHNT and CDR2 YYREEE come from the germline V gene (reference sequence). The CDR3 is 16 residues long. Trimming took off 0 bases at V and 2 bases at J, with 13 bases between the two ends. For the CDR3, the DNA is TGTGCCAGCAGCTTGGCTGGGGGAACCGACACAGATACGCAGTATTTT. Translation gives CASSLAGGTDTDTQYF.

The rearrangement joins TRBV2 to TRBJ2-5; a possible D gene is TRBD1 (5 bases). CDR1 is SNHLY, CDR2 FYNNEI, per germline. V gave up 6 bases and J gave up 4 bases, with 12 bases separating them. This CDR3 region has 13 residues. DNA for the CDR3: TGTGCCAGCAGCCCGGACACCACAGAGACCCAGTACTTC. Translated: CASSPDTTETQYF.

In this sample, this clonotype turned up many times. The CDR3 protein is CASSLSRDGTLQETQYF. In nucleotides, the CDR3 is TGTGCCAGCAGTTTATCGAGGGACGGGACTCTACAAGAGACCCAGTACTTC. The chain recombines TRBV27 with TRBJ2-5; the D gene is possibly TRBD2 (6 bases). Trimming pared 0 bases from V and 2 bases from J, leaving 16 bases between. Looked up from germline, CDR1 is MNHEY and CDR2 is SMNVEV (reference sequence). The CDR3 is 17 residues long.

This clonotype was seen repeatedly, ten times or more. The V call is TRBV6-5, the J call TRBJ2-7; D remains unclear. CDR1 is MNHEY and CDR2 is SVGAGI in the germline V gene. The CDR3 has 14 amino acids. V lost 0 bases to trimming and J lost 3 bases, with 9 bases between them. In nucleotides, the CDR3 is TGTGCCAGCAGTTACTCCCCTACCAACTACGAGCAGTACTTC. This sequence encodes CASSYSPTNYEQYF.

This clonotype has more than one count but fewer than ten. CDR3 sequence reads: CASSLGLTRGRGEQYF. The CDR3 DNA sequence: TGTGCCAGCAGTTTAGGCCTGACTAGGGGCCGGGGCGAGCAGTACTTC. This chain uses TRBV27 with TRBJ2-7, with a weak D call TRBD2 (6 bases). The V end was cut by 2 bases, the J end by 6 bases, with 20 bases between. The CDR3 consists of 16 residues. CDR1 is MNHEY and CDR2 is SMNVEV in the germline V gene (reference sequence).

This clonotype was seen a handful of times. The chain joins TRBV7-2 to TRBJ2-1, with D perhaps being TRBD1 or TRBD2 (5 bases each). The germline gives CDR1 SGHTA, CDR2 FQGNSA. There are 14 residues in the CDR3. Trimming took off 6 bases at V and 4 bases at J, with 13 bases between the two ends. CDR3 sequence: CASRQDLIYNEQFF. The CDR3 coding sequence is TGTGCCAGCAGACAGGACTTGATATACAATGAGCAGTTCTTC.

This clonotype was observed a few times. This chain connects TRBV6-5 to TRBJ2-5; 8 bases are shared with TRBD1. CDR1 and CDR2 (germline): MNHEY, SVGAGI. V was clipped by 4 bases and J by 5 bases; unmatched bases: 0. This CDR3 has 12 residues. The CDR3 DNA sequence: TGTGCCAGCAGTTGGGACAGGGAGACCCAGTACTTC. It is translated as CASSWDRETQYF.

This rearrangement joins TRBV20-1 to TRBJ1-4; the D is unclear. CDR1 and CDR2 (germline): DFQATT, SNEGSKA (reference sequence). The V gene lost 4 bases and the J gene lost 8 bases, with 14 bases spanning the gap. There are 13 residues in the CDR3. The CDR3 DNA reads TGCAGTGCTAATGGAGTGCAGAGGGAAAAACTGTTTTTT. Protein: CSANGVQREKLFF.